The 29 T cell receptor beta chains below were found in one sample sequenced in a study of control samples from healthy donors and cancer patients. The data were produced by immunoSEQ multiplex PCR, yet TCRdb's version contains in-frame clones alone and is incomplete. The sample yields some 160,000 clones, about 94% seen once. The specimen was blood. Receptors were obtained from a woman aged 40 to 49 in good health.

The chain recombines TRBV10-3 with TRBJ1-2, with 9 bases lining up with TRBD1. J gave up 8 bases and V 2 bases, and 3 bases lay outside the gene matches. The CDR3 has 13 amino acids. CDR1 and CDR2 (germline): ENHRY, SYGVKD. CDR3 coding DNA: TGTGCCATCAGTGAGAACAGGGGGCACGGCTACACCTTC. This translates into CAISENRGHGYTF.

The chain is built from TRBV7-9 and TRBJ2-1, with D possibly being TRBD2 (5 bases). Between the trimmed V and J ends, which lost 1 base and 6 bases, there was a span of 13 bases. The CDR3 has 15 residues. The germline CDR1 and CDR2 sequences are SEHNR and FQNEAQ (reference sequence). The CDR3 DNA follows: TGTGCCAGCAGCTTAGGGACTCAGGCCTCCAATGAGCAGTTCTTC. Protein product: CASSLGTQASNEQFF. The full variable domain, rest sourced from reference TRBV7-9 and TRBJ2-1, is DTGVSQNPRHKITKRGQNVTFRCDPISEHNRLYWYRQTLGQGPEFLTYFQNEAQLEKSRLLSDRFSAERPKGSFSTLEIQRTEQGDSAMYLCASSLGTQASNEQFFGPGTRLTVL.

The chain joins TRBV7-8 to TRBJ2-5; no firm D call. Germline V gene sequence: CDR1 SGHVS, CDR2 FQNEAQ. The ends were cut back, 5 bases at V and 1 base at J, with 2 bases in the middle. The CDR3 has 11 amino acids. The CDR3, as DNA: TGTGCCAGCAGCCCCCAAGAGACCCAGTACTTC. As protein: CASSPQETQYF.

Only one count was recorded for this clone. The V and J genes are TRBV7-2 and TRBJ1-2; no definite D call. V was trimmed by 0 bases and J by 4 bases, leaving 9 bases between them. Germline lookup yields CDR1 SGHTA and CDR2 FQGNSA. The CDR3 is 14 amino acids. The CDR3 coding sequence is TGTGCCAGCAGCTTAGCAGGGCGGATCTATGGCTACACCTTC. Protein sequence: CASSLAGRIYGYTF.

V and J are TRBV19 and TRBJ1-1; tentative D call: TRBD1 (5 bases). The V gene lost 5 bases and the J gene lost 7 bases, with 8 bases spanning the gap. Germline-derived CDR1 and CDR2 are LNHDA and SQIVND (reference sequence). The CDR3 has 11 amino acids. CDR3 nucleotides: TGTGCCAGTAGTGCCAGGGTTGAAGCTTTCTTT. Amino acid sequence: CASSARVEAFF.

The chain combines TRBV28 with TRBJ1-2; a possible D gene is TRBD1 (5 bases). The CDR3 spans 13 residues. The germline CDR1 and CDR2 sequences are MDHEN and SYDVKM. Trimming cost V 5 bases and J 8 bases, with 15 bases left between them. As DNA, the CDR3 is TGTGCCAGCAGTCTGACCAGGGTTTCGGGCTACACCTTC. The encoded protein is CASSLTRVSGYTF.

This chain uses TRBV6-5 with TRBJ1-1; no reliable D call. V lost 8 bases to trimming and J lost 4 bases, with 8 bases between them. Germline CDR1 is MNHEY and CDR2 is SVGAGI. This CDR3 has 11 residues. CDR3 in DNA: TGTGCCAGCTTACGGGGCACTGAAGCTTTCTTT. As protein: CASLRGTEAFF.

The chain has TRBV2 and TRBJ1-1; TRBD1 matches at 9 bases. CDR1 is SNHLY, CDR2 FYNNEI, per germline. CDR3 size: 15 residues. Trimming cost V 11 bases and J 3 bases; bases outside gene matches: 13. The CDR3 here is CAGRRQGEPHTEAFF. The CDR3 DNA sequence: TGTGCCGGACGACGACAGGGGGAACCCCACACTGAAGCTTTCTTT.

This chain joins TRBV2 and TRBJ2-5; a weak D match, TRBD2 (6 bases). This CDR3 spans 16 amino acids. Trimming left V 4 bases short and J 1 base short, with 16 bases between. CDR1 is SNHLY and CDR2 is FYNNEI in the germline V gene. This chain's CDR3 is CASSGGLHRAQETQYF. The CDR3 coding sequence is TGTGCCAGCAGTGGGGGACTCCATCGGGCCCAAGAGACCCAGTACTTC.

This clone was seen just once. The chain couples TRBV2 to TRBJ1-5, with TRBD1 identical over 9 bases. The V gene end was trimmed by 8 bases and the J gene end by 3 bases; junction bases not matched to a gene: 11. CDR1 is SNHLY and CDR2 is FYNNEI in the germline V gene. This CDR3 comprises 16 residues. The CDR3 DNA sequence: TGTGCCAGCGCCCGCTCCGGGACAGGGATCAATCAGCCCCAGCATTTT. Encoded protein: CASARSGTGINQPQHF.

The CDR3 nucleotides are TGTGCCAGCTCACTGTACCGCCCGGGCAGGACAGCAGACACTGAAGCTTTCTTT. As protein: CASSLYRPGRTADTEAFF. V usage is TRBV18 and J usage is TRBJ1-1, with D maybe TRBD1 (6 bases). V gave up 4 bases and J gave up 3 bases, with 24 bases separating them. Germline CDR1 and CDR2: KGHSH and LQKENI. The CDR3 totals 18 residues.

The chain uses TRBV7-2 and TRBJ1-5; D unresolved. V lost 4 bases and J lost 4, with 5 bases in between. Per germline, CDR1 SGHTA and CDR2 FQGNSA. CDR3 size: 12 residues. The CDR3 sequence is CASSYLNQPQHF. The DNA for the CDR3 is TGTGCCAGCAGCTACCTGAATCAGCCCCAGCATTTT.

V usage is TRBV5-1 and J usage is TRBJ1-2; 10 nucleotides match TRBD1. V lost 5 bases and J lost 7; bases outside the gene matches: 8. Germline values: CDR1 SGHRS, CDR2 YFSETQ. CDR3 length: 14 residues. The CDR3 nucleotides are TGCGCCAGCAGTCTGGGACAGGGGATGTTTGGCTACACCTTC. This codes for CASSLGQGMFGYTF.

This chain connects TRBV2 to TRBJ2-3; D remains unclear. CDR3 length: 12 amino acids. Germline V CDR1 and CDR2: SNHLY, FYNNEI. Trimming pared 4 bases from V and 14 bases from J, leaving 16 bases between. The CDR3 DNA reads as TGTGCCAGCAGTGGGGAAGAATATCGTAGGTATTTT. Translated, it gives CASSGEEYRRYF.

The V and J genes are TRBV11-2 and TRBJ2-5; no clear D gene. Trimming removed 1 base at V and 6 bases at J, with 6 bases between. The CDR3 is 12 amino acids. Germline CDR1 SGHAT, CDR2 FQNNGV. The CDR3 DNA reads as TGTGCCAGCAGCTTAGTCGTCCAGACCCAGTACTTC. Encoded protein: CASSLVVQTQYF.

This rearrangement joins TRBV9 to TRBJ1-1; D is possibly TRBD1 (6 bases). Looked up from germline, CDR1 is SGDLS and CDR2 is YYNGEE. V was cut by 2 bases and J by 8 bases, with 19 bases left in between. This CDR3 comprises 15 residues. The CDR3 nucleotides are TGTGCCAGCAGCGTCAGCCACGGCGCGGGGGCGGAAGCTTTCTTT. Translation gives CASSVSHGAGAEAFF.

The gene calls are TRBV5-1 and TRBJ1-2; 7 nucleotides align to TRBD1. The CDR3 loop spans 14 amino acids. V was pared by 4 bases and J by 1 base, with 4 bases of the junction left unmatched. Germline-derived CDR1 and CDR2 are SGHRS and YFSETQ. CDR3 nucleotides: TGCGCCAGCAGCGTCGGGACAGATAACTATGGCTACACCTTC. Amino acids: CASSVGTDNYGYTF.

V is TRBV7-8 and J is TRBJ2-6; D may be TRBD2 (5 bases). V was pared by 1 base and J by 4 bases, with 8 bases between. Germline CDR1 SGHVS, CDR2 FQNEAQ. CDR3 length: 15 amino acids. CDR3 in DNA: TGTGCCAGCAGCTTAGGACTATCCGGGGCCAACGTCCTGACTTTC. Translating gives CASSLGLSGANVLTF.

V gene TRBV19 combines with J gene TRBJ1-6; 8 bases align to TRBD1. This CDR3 comprises 16 residues. Losses at the gene ends were 8 bases for V and 7 bases for J; bases not matched to a gene: 13. Germline CDR1 reads LNHDA; CDR2 reads SQIVND (reference sequence). CDR3 in DNA: TGTGCCAGTGCGGGGTTAGGACAGGGAGGCAATTCACCCCTCCACTTT. Its protein is CASAGLGQGGNSPLHF.

V usage is TRBV6-2 or TRBV6-3 and J usage is TRBJ1-2; possibly TRBD1 for D (5 bases). This CDR3 region has 16 residues. V lost 0 bases, J lost 6 bases, and 17 bases lay in between. CDR1 and CDR2 from the germline V gene are MNHEY and SVGEGT. In DNA form, the CDR3 reads TGTGCCAGCAGTTACTCTATCGGAGGGGATCGTGATGGCTACACCTTC. Its translation: CASSYSIGGDRDGYTF.

The chain uses TRBV7-9 and TRBJ2-3; TRBD2 matches at 7 bases. The CDR3 runs to 17 residues. V was pared by 4 bases and J by 4 bases, with 14 bases of the junction left unmatched. CDR1 is SEHNR and CDR2 is FQNEAQ in the germline V gene (reference sequence). CDR3 sequence: CASSSTGSGLGADTQYF. The CDR3 DNA is TGTGCCAGCAGCTCGACCGGTAGCGGGCTCGGAGCAGATACGCAGTATTTT.

The rearrangement uses TRBV11-2 and TRBJ2-2, with TRBD1 matching over 11 bases. Germline V gives CDR1 SGHAT, CDR2 FQNNGV. This CDR3 is 16 amino acids long. Trimming at V came to 5 bases and at J to 7 bases, leaving 9 bases not matched to a gene. CDR3 nucleotide sequence: TGTGCCAGCAGCCCGGGACAGGGGGTGGTAGGCGGGGAGCTGTTTTTT. This sequence encodes CASSPGQGVVGGELFF.

This clone was recorded once. The genes are TRBV13 and TRBJ2-1; perhaps TRBD1 as D (5 bases). From germline, CDR1 is PRHDT and CDR2 FYEKMQ (reference sequence). V was cut by 0 bases and J by 5 bases, with 14 bases left in between. CDR3 size: 16 residues. This CDR3 reads CASSLGQGSLDNEQFF. CDR3 sequence (DNA): TGTGCCAGCAGCTTAGGCCAGGGAAGTCTAGACAATGAGCAGTTCTTC.

This chain connects TRBV4-3 to TRBJ2-1; D is undetermined. Per the germline V gene, CDR1 is LGHNA and CDR2 is YSLEER. V was pared by 4 bases and J by 1 base, with 8 bases between. CDR3 size: 14 residues. The CDR3 bases are TGCGCCAGCAGCCGGCAGTGGTCCTACAATGAGCAGTTCTTC. Translating gives CASSRQWSYNEQFF.

The rearrangement uses TRBV5-1 and TRBJ2-2; weak D call: TRBD2 (6 bases). Trimming took 0 bases from V and 0 from J, leaving 9 bases between them. The CDR3 length is 16 residues. Germline V lookup: CDR1 SGHRS, CDR2 YFSETQ. CDR3 DNA sequence: TGCGCCAGCAGCTTGGACGGCGGGACGAACACCGGGGAGCTGTTTTTT. Its protein is CASSLDGGTNTGELFF.

The gene calls are TRBV5-6 and TRBJ1-2; TRBD1 is a possible D gene (6 bases). V gave up 4 bases and J gave up 2 bases, with 15 bases separating them. The CDR3 extends over 15 amino acids. Germline CDR1 SGHDT, CDR2 YYEEEE. The DNA for the CDR3 is TGTGCCAGCAGCGAGGAACGCCAGGGGAACTATGGCTACACCTTC. Protein sequence: CASSEERQGNYGYTF.

This clone was seen just once. CDR3 nucleotides: TGCGCCAGCAGCCAAGATCTTTGGCAGATAAATGAAAAACTGTTTTTT. It translates to CASSQDLWQINEKLFF. The chain recombines TRBV4-3 with TRBJ1-4; D is unclear. Germline CDR1 is LGHNA and CDR2 is YSLEER. This CDR3 comprises 16 residues. Trimming removed 0 bases from V and 5 bases from J, with 13 bases in between.

Only one count was recorded for this clone. The CDR3 protein is CASSLANIGKNEKLFF. The CDR3 DNA sequence: TGTGCCAGCTCACTAGCCAACATCGGAAAGAATGAAAAACTGTTTTTT. The V gene is TRBV18, the J gene TRBJ1-4; unclear D gene. The length of the CDR3 is 16 residues. Deletions cut 4 bases from V and 5 bases from J, with 17 bases between. Germline CDR1 and CDR2: KGHSH and LQKENI.

The rearrangement uses TRBV19 and TRBJ2-1, with 13 bases identical to TRBD2. The germline V gene has CDR1 LNHDA and CDR2 SQIVND (reference sequence). The length of the CDR3 is 16 residues. J lost 4 bases, V lost 4 bases, and 4 bases had no gene match. For the CDR3, the DNA is TGTGCCAGTAGTAGGACTAGCGGGGGTGATTACAATGAGCAGTTCTTC. It specifies CASSRTSGGDYNEQFF.